The clone carrying this T cell receptor (beta chain) was detected ten times or more. The data stem from a study of low-dose radiotherapy and immunotherapy resistance in tumors. Study context: Intravenous ipilimumab 1 mg/kg every six weeks was given with nivolumab 240 mg every two weeks. Every day for four cycles from cycle 1 day 1, patients took 300 mg of oral aspirin.

This CDR3 comprises 16 residues. Germline CDR1 SQVTM, CDR2 ANQGSEA. V was pared by 4 bases and J by 2 bases, with 10 bases of the junction left unmatched. Primers used for first-strand cDNA, a TRAV- and TRBV-specific set, covered both alpha and beta chains. Using a constant-region primer together with a V-primer adapter, TCRs were subjected to roughly 20 PCR cycles of amplification. mRNA that had been isolated underwent amplification through in vitro transcription. TCRdb fed the reads into MiXCR, producing one record per CDR3 protein. The sample consists of more than 70,000 distinct CDR3 sequences, less than 35% of them appearing once. Stated time point: before trial treatment.

The sample consisted of PBMCs, taken before treatment. V and J are TRBV29-1 and TRBJ2-7; 11 positions match TRBD2. The receptor's source is a female donor with ovarian cancer. The CDR3: CSVVGPSGRPTYEQYF. CDR3 DNA: TGCAGCGTTGTAGGGCCTAGCGGGAGGCCAACCTACGAGCAGTACTTC.